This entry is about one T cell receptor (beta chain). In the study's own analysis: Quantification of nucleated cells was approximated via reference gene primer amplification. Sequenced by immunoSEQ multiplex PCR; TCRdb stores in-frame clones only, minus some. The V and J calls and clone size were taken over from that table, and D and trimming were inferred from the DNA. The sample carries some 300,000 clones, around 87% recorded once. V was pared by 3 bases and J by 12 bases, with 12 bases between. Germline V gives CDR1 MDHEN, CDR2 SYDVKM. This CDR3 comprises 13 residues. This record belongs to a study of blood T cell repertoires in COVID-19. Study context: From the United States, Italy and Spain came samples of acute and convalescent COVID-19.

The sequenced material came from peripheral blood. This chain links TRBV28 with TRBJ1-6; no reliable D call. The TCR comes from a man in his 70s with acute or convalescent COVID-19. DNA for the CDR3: TGTGCCAGCAGTTTGCGGGAGGCTGTACCCCTCCACTTT. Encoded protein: CASSLREAVPLHF.